This T cell receptor (beta chain) stems from a study of blood T cell repertoires in COVID-19. Participant-reported clinical history was the basis for cohort assignment. CDR3 size: 11 residues. Looked up from germline, CDR1 is SGHRS and CDR2 is YFSETQ. V was cut by 3 bases and J by 7 bases, with 4 bases left in between. The protocol was immunoSEQ multiplex PCR, while the TCRdb copy is restricted to in-frame clones and leaves out a portion. The sample yields about 250,000 clones, roughly 85% seen once. The rearrangement joins TRBV5-1 to TRBJ1-4; D gene uncertain. Specimen: PBMCs or T cells enriched from blood (not recorded which). The receptor was isolated from a woman aged 50 to 65 with acute COVID-19. The CDR3 bases are TGCGCCAGCAGCTCGGGTGAAAAACTGTTTTTT. The encoded protein is CASSSGEKLFF.